The rows below give T cell receptor beta chains drawn from one sample of a study of T cells in Graves' hyperthyroidism and ophthalmopathy. TCRdb fed the multiplex PCR reads into MiXCR, producing one record per CDR3 protein. In the table there are a few hundred thousand distinct CDR3 sequences, roughly 13% of which are singletons. The specimen sequenced was blood. All receptors come from a man aged 25 to 40 with Graves' hyperthyroidism that later progressed to Graves' ophthalmopathy. Both conserved end residues are trimmed from each CDR3. The order of the fields is D gene, J gene, V gene, CDR3 protein. The D gene is left open where the match is weak.

d_call: NA
j_call: TRBJ1-1
v_call: TRBV19
cdr3_aa: ASKRRLNTEAF

d_call: NA
j_call: TRBJ2-3
v_call: TRBV10-1
cdr3_aa: ASGLQESTDTQY

d_call: NA
j_call: TRBJ2-5
v_call: TRBV6-1
cdr3_aa: ASTRTAQETQY

d_call: NA
j_call: TRBJ2-7
v_call: TRBV29-1
cdr3_aa: SVEGGLDRRGNYEQY

d_call: NA
j_call: TRBJ2-1
v_call: TRBV5-1
cdr3_aa: ASIQGDSYNEQF

d_call: NA
j_call: TRBJ2-7
v_call: TRBV9
cdr3_aa: ASSVGGVYEQY

d_call: NA
j_call: TRBJ2-3
v_call: TRBV7-9
cdr3_aa: ASSLGSRGTDTQY

d_call: TRBD2
j_call: TRBJ2-1
v_call: TRBV2
cdr3_aa: ASSVTGGEVNEQF

d_call: TRBD2
j_call: TRBJ2-2
v_call: TRBV4-1
cdr3_aa: ASSLRGGLDTGELF

d_call: NA
j_call: TRBJ1-1
v_call: TRBV5-1
cdr3_aa: ASSLADGRAF

d_call: NA
j_call: TRBJ2-7
v_call: TRBV7-9
cdr3_aa: ASSSQGTVSYEQY

d_call: TRBD1
j_call: TRBJ1-6
v_call: TRBV28
cdr3_aa: ASSLSGGRQGASNSPLH

d_call: NA
j_call: TRBJ2-1
v_call: TRBV5-1
cdr3_aa: ASSPPPSPNEQF

d_call: TRBD1
j_call: TRBJ2-1
v_call: TRBV24-1
cdr3_aa: ATTDRETYNEQF

d_call: NA
j_call: TRBJ1-2
v_call: TRBV7-9
cdr3_aa: ASTPRRDGGYT

d_call: TRBD2
j_call: TRBJ2-3
v_call: TRBV30
cdr3_aa: AWSVQVAGADTQY

d_call: NA
j_call: TRBJ2-7
v_call: TRBV9
cdr3_aa: ASSVGGHNYEQY

d_call: TRBD1
j_call: TRBJ2-7
v_call: TRBV18
cdr3_aa: ASSPKDRGIYEQY

d_call: TRBD2
j_call: TRBJ2-3
v_call: TRBV20-1
cdr3_aa: SAPPGGGPYTQY

d_call: NA
j_call: TRBJ1-3
v_call: TRBV4-1
cdr3_aa: ASSQRLISGNTIY

d_call: NA
j_call: TRBJ1-1
v_call: TRBV3-1
cdr3_aa: ASSHSSAPNTEAF

d_call: TRBD1
j_call: TRBJ1-2
v_call: TRBV12-3/TRBV12-4
cdr3_aa: ASTVGDRGSFT

d_call: NA
j_call: TRBJ2-1
v_call: TRBV20-1
cdr3_aa: SASGTWGGNEQF

d_call: NA
j_call: TRBJ1-5
v_call: TRBV5-1
cdr3_aa: ASSLAGQANQPQH

d_call: NA
j_call: TRBJ2-2
v_call: TRBV19
cdr3_aa: ASSMGSGGTGELF

d_call: TRBD2
j_call: TRBJ2-4
v_call: TRBV7-2
cdr3_aa: ASSGVLAGGAKNIQY

d_call: NA
j_call: TRBJ2-1
v_call: TRBV29-1
cdr3_aa: SVEGGFSYNEQF

d_call: NA
j_call: TRBJ2-1
v_call: TRBV15
cdr3_aa: ATSRGKQPGNEQF

d_call: TRBD1
j_call: TRBJ1-5
v_call: TRBV5-5
cdr3_aa: ASSWGQGEVSQPQH

d_call: NA
j_call: TRBJ1-3
v_call: TRBV9
cdr3_aa: ASSPERFHSGNTIY

d_call: NA
j_call: TRBJ2-3
v_call: TRBV5-1
cdr3_aa: ASSLNKDTDTQY

d_call: TRBD2
j_call: TRBJ2-5
v_call: TRBV5-5
cdr3_aa: ASSSLLAGVETQY

d_call: TRBD2
j_call: TRBJ2-3
v_call: TRBV7-2
cdr3_aa: ASSGTSGGGDTQY

d_call: NA
j_call: TRBJ1-6
v_call: TRBV14
cdr3_aa: ASSQENRFHSYNSPLH

d_call: NA
j_call: TRBJ2-3
v_call: TRBV11-2
cdr3_aa: ASSLFRGRQYTDTQY